This T cell receptor beta chain was found in a study of control samples from healthy donors and cancer patients (dated by TCRdb to between 2020 and 2021). The germline V gene provides CDR1 SQVTM and CDR2 ANQGSEA. Relative to germline, V is missing 4 bases and J is missing 5 bases, with 11 bases of the junction outside any gene match. Taken from cysteine to phenylalanine, the CDR3 has 15 residues. Only the CDR3 portion is preserved as DNA: 45 bases, with reading frame beginning at the first base. Library generation was performed with the immunoSEQ multiplex PCR assay. In TCRdb, the immuneACCESS table is reduced to in-frame sequences with V and J assigned. These tables do not hold every clone; where another copy was compared, an unresolved V gene accounts for under half, and the others remain unexplained. In this sample the table shows about 110,000 clones, 88% of which occur a single time. The ten largest clones capture around 3.5% of the sample.

For this clone: Its antigen is still unknown. No base quality information exists; no much larger clone differs at one position.

The clonotype originates from a woman aged 55-70 years with lung cancer. The rearranged segments are TRBV29-1 and TRBJ1-5; 7 bases in between match TRBD1. Material: PBMCs. The DNA sequence is TGCAGCGTTGCAACACAGGGGACGGGGTATCAGCCCCAGCATTTT. Its protein reads: CSVATQGTGYQPQHF.